Given below is one T cell receptor (beta chain) in context. What antigen it recognizes has not been identified. No much larger clone exists at a distance of one base, and base qualities are not known. These data are taken from a study of T cell changes during pregnancy in multiple sclerosis (dated by TCRdb to between 2018 and 2021). Study-wide context: The study looked at changes in the T cell repertoire across pregnancy in women with multiple sclerosis.

Libraries were constructed by the immunoSEQ multiplex PCR assay. In TCRdb, the immuneACCESS table is reduced to in-frame sequences with V and J assigned. These tables do not hold every clone; where another copy was compared, an unresolved V gene accounts for under half, and the others remain unexplained. This sample is represented by some 46,000 clones; 85% to 95% of them were singletons. The top ten clones comprise under 1.5% of the sample. Trimming removed 4 bases from V and 7 bases from J; the gene matches leave 20 bases unexplained. There are 20 amino acids in the CDR3, from cysteine to phenylalanine inclusive. The sequence is cut down to CDR3 DNA, 60 bases in frame from base 1. CDR1 and CDR2 were assigned from the germline V gene as MGHRA and YSYEKL.

Material for sequencing was peripheral blood. The sequence was collected from a female donor with multiple sclerosis, enrolled in a pregnancy study. In this chain, TRBV4-1 is recombined with TRBJ2-1; 12 bases in the junction line up with TRBD1. The DNA sequence is as follows: TGCGCCAGCAGCCCAACCGGGACAGGGGGCTCAGGAGGGCGTAGAAATGAGCAGTTCTTC. Translation gives CASSPTGTGGSGGRRNEQFF.